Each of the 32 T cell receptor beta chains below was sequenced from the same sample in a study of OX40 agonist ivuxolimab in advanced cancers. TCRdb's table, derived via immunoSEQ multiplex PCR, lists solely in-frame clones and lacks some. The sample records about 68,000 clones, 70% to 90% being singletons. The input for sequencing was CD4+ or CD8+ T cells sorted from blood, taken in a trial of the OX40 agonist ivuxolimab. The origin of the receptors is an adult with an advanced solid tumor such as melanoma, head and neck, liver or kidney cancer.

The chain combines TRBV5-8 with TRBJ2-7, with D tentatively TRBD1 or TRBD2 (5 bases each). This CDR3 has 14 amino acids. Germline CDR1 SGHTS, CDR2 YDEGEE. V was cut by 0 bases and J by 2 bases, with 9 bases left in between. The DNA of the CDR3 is TGTGCCAGCAGCTTGGGTTGGGGGACCTACGAGCAGTACTTC. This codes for CASSLGWGTYEQYF. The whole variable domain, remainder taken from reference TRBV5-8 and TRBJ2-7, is EAGVTQSPTHLIKTRGQQATLRCSPISGHTSVYWYQQALGLGLQFLLWYDEGEERNRGNFPPRFSGRQFPNYSSELNVNALELEDSALYLCASSLGWGTYEQYFGPGTRLTVT.

CDR3 sequence reads: CASSNGQGTYEQYF. CDR3 DNA sequence: TGTGCCAGCTCAAATGGACAGGGGACGTACGAGCAGTACTTC. The rearrangement joins TRBV18 to TRBJ2-7; 9 positions agree with TRBD1. The J segment lost 4 bases and the V segment lost 5 bases, leaving 6 bases of the junction unmatched. This CDR3 comprises 14 residues. Looked up from germline, CDR1 is KGHSH and CDR2 is LQKENI.

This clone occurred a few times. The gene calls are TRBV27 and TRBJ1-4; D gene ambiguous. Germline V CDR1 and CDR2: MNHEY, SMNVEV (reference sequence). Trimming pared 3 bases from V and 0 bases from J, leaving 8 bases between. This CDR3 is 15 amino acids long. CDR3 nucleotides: TGTGCCAGCAGTTTTCGGGCCGCAACTAATGAAAAACTGTTTTTT. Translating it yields CASSFRAATNEKLFF.

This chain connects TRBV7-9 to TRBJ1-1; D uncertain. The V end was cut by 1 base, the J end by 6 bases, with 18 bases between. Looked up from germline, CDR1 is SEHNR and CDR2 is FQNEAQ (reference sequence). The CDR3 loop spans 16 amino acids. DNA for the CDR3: TGTGCCAGCAGCTTAGGTTCTGGACTGCGGAGGGCTGAAGCTTTCTTT. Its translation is CASSLGSGLRRAEAFF.

The CDR3, as DNA: TGTGCCAGCAGCTCACATATGGGGGCTTACTATGGCTACACCTTC. Translating gives CASSSHMGAYYGYTF. The chain recombines TRBV7-2 with TRBJ1-2; a possible D gene is TRBD1 (6 bases). Germline CDR1 and CDR2: SGHTA and FQGNSA. The germline V and J ends were trimmed by 4 bases and 3 bases, with 15 bases remaining between them. This CDR3 contains 15 residues.

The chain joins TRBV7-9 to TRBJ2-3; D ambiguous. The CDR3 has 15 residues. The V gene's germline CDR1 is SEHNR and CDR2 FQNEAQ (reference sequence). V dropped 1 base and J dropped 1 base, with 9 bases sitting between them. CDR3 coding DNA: TGTGCCAGCAGCTTAGAATGGGTAGGCACAGATACGCAGTATTTT. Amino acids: CASSLEWVGTDTQYF.

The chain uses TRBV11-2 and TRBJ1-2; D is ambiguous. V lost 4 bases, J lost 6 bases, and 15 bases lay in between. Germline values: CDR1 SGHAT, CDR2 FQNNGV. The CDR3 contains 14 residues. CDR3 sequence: CASSSRPVGDGYTF. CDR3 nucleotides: TGTGCCAGCAGCTCGAGACCGGTCGGGGATGGCTACACCTTC.

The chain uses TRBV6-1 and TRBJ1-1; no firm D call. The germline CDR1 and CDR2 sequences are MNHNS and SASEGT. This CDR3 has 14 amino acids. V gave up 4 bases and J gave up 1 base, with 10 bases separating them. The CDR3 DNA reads TGTGCCAGCAGTGTGACGGATCAGAACACTGAAGCTTTCTTT. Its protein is CASSVTDQNTEAFF.

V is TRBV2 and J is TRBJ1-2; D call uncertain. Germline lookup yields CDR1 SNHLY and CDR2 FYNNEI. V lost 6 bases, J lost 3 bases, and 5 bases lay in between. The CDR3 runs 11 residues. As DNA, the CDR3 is TGTGCCAGCAGCGGGGACTATGGCTACACCTTC. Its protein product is CASSGDYGYTF.

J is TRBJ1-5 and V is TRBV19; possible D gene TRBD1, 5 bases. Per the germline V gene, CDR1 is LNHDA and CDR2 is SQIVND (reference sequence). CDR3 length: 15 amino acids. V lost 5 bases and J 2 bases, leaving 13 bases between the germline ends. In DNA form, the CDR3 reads TGTGCCAGTAGTCTCCAGGGTTTGGGCAATCAGCCCCAGCATTTT. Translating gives CASSLQGLGNQPQHF.

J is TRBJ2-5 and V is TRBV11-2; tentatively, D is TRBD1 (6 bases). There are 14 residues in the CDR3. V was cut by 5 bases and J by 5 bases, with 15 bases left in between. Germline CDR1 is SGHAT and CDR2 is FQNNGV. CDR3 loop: CASSAQTGMETQYF. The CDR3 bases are TGTGCCAGCAGCGCTCAAACAGGGATGGAGACCCAGTACTTC. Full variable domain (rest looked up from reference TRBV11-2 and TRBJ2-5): EAGVAQSPRYKIIEKRQSVAFWCNPISGHATLYWYQQILGQGPKLLIQFQNNGVVDDSQLPKDRFSAERLKGVDSTLKIQPAKLEDSAVYLCASSAQTGMETQYFGPGTRLLVL.

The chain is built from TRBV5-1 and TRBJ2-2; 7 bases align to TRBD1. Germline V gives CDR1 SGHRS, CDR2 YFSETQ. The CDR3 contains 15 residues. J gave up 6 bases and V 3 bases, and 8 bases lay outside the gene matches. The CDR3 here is CASSSTGLSAGELFF. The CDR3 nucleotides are TGCGCCAGCAGCTCGACAGGGCTCTCCGCCGGGGAGCTGTTTTTT.

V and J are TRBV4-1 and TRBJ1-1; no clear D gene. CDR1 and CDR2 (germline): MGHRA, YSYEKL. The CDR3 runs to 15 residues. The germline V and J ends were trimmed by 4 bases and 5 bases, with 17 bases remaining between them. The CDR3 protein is CASSPRRAAGTEAFF. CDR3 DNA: TGCGCCAGCAGCCCCCGTAGGGCCGCGGGGACTGAAGCTTTCTTT.

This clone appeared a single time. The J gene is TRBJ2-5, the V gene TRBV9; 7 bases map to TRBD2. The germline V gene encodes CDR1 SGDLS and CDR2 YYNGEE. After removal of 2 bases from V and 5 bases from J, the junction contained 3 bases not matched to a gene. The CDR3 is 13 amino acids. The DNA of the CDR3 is TGTGCCAGCAGCGTTGTGGGAGGGGAGACCCAGTACTTC. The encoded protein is CASSVVGGETQYF.

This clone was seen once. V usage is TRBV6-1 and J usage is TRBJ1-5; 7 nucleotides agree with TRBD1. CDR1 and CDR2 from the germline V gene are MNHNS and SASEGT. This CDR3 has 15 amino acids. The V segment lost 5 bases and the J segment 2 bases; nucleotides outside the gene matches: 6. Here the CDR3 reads CASSTGTVRNQPQHF. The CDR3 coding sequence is TGTGCCAGCAGTACCGGGACAGTCCGCAATCAGCCCCAGCATTTT.

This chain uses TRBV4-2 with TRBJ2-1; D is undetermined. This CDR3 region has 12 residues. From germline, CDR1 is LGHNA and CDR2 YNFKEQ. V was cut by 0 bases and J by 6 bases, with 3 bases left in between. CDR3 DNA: TGTGCCAGCAGCCAAGATCTCAATGAGCAGTTCTTC. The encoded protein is CASSQDLNEQFF.

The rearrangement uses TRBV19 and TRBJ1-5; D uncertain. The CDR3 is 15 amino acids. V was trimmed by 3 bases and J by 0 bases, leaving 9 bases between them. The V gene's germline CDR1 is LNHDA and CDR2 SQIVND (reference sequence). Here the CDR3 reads CASSMSGYSNQPQHF. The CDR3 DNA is TGTGCCAGTAGTATGTCCGGTTATAGCAATCAGCCCCAGCATTTT.

CDR3 DNA: TGTGCCAGCAGCCACGATACTAGACAGAACAACTATGGCTACACCTTC. This encodes CASSHDTRQNNYGYTF. The rearrangement uses TRBV4-2 and TRBJ1-2, with a weak D call TRBD1 (5 bases). The CDR3 contains 16 residues. Germline lookup yields CDR1 LGHNA and CDR2 YNFKEQ. V was pared by 3 bases and J by 2 bases, with 16 bases between.

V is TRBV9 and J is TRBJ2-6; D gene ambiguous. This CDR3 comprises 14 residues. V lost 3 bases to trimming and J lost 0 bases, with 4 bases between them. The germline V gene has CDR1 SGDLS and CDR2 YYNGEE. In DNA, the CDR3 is TGTGCCAGCAGCGCTATCTCTGGGGCCAACGTCCTGACTTTC. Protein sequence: CASSAISGANVLTF.

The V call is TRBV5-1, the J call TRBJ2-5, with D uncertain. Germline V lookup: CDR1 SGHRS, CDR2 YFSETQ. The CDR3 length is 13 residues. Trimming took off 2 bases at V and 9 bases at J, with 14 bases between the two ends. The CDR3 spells CASSFDTVVAQYF. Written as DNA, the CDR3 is TGCGCCAGCAGCTTTGACACGGTTGTCGCCCAGTACTTC.

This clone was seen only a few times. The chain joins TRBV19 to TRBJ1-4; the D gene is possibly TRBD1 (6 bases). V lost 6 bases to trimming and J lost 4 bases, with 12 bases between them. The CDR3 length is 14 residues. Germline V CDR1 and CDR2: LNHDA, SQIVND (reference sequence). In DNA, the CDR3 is TGTGCCAGTAGCGGCACGGACAGTAATGAAAAACTGTTTTTT. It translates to CASSGTDSNEKLFF.

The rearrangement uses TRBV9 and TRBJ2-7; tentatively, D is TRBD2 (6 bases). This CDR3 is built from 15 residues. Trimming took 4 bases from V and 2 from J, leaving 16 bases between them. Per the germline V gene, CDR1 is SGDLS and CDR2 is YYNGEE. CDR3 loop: CASSLGEVFTYEQYF. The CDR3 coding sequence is TGTGCCAGCAGCCTAGGGGAGGTGTTCACCTACGAGCAGTACTTC.

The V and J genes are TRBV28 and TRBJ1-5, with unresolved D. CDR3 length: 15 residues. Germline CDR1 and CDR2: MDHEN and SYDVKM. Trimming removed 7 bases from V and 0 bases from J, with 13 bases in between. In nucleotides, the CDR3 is TGTGCCAGCACCACCCGCCTATATAGCAATCAGCCCCAGCATTTT. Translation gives CASTTRLYSNQPQHF.

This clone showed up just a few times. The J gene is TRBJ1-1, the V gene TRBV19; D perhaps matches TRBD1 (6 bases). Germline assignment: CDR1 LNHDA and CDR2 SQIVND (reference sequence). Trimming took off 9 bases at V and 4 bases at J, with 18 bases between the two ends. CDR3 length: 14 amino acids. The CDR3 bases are TGTGCCAGCGGAAGGGGGGGGCTGGGCACTGAAGCTTTCTTT. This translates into CASGRGGLGTEAFF.

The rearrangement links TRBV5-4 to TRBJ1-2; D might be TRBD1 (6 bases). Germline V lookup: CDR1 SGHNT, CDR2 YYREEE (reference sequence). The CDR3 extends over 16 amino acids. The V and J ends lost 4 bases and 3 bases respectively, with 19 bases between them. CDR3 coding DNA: TGTGCCAGCAGCCAGACTTCATGGGGGGCCGACTATGGCTACACCTTC. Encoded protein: CASSQTSWGADYGYTF. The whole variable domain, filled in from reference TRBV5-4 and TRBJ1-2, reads ETGVTQSPTHLIKTRGQQVTLRCSSQSGHNTVSWYQQALGQGPQFIFQYYREEENGRGNFPPRFSGLQFPNYSSELNVNALELDDSALYLCASSQTSWGADYGYTFGSGTRLTVV.

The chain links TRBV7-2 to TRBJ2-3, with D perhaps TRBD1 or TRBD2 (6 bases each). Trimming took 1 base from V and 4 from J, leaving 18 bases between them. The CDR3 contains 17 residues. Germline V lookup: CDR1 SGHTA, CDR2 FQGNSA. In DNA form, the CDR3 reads TGTGCCAGCAGCTTAGGGACCCCAAGGGGGGCCGCAGATACGCAGTATTTT. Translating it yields CASSLGTPRGAADTQYF.

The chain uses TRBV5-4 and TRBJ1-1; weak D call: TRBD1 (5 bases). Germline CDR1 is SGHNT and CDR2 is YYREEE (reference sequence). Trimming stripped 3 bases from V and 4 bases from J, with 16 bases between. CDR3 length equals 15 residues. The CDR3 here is CASSSMDAGATEAFF. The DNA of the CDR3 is TGTGCCAGCAGCTCGATGGACGCTGGGGCCACTGAAGCTTTCTTT.

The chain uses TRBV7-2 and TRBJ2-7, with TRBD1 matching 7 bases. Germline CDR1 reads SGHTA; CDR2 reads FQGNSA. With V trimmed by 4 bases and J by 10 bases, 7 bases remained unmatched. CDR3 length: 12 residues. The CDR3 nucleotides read TGTGCCAGCAGCTCTCGGACAGGAGGACAGTACTTC. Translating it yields CASSSRTGGQYF. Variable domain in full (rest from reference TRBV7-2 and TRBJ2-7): GAGVSQSPSNKVTEKGKDVELRCDPISGHTALYWYRQSLGQGLEFLIYFQGNSAPDKSGLPSDRFSAERTGGSVSTLTIQRTQQEDSAVYLCASSSRTGGQYFGPGTRLTVT.

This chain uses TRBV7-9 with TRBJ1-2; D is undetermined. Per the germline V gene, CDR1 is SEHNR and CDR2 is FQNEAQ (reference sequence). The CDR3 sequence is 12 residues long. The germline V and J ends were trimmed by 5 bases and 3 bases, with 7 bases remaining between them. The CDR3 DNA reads TGTGCCAGCAGCCGGGAGGACTATGGCTACACCTTC. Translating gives CASSREDYGYTF.

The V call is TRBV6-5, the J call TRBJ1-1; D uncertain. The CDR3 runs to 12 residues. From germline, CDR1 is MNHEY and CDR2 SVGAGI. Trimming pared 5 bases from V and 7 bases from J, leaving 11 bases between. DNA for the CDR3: TGTGCCAGCAGTCCCCGATCAGGTGAAGCTTTCTTT. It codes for CASSPRSGEAFF.

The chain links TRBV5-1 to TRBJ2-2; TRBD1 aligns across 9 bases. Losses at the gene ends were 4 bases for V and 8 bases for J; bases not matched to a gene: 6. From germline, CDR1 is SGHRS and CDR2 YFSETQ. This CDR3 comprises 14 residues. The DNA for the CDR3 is TGCGCCAGCAGCCGGACAGGGGCAACGGGGGAGCTGTTTTTT. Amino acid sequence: CASSRTGATGELFF.

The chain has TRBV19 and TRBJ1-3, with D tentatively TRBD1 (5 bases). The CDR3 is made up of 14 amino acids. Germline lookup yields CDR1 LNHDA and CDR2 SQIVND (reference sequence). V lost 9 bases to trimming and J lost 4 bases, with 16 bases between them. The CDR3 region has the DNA TGTGCCAGCAGATCCGGGGGTGCCGGAAACACCATATATTTT. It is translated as CASRSGGAGNTIYF.